This is a list of T cell receptor beta chains from one sample in a study of T-cell reconstitution after alpha-beta-depleted transplantation in children. TCRdb fed the PCR reads into MiXCR, producing one record per CDR3 protein. The sample shows about half a million distinct CDR3 sequences, around 13% of them seen only once. The starting material was PBMCs from the stem cell graft donor, obtained from the stem cell graft. All receptors come from a human donor who donated a stem cell graft to a child with combined immunodeficiency. The CDR3 runs from the conserved cysteine through the conserved F or W.

CDR3aa	v_gene	j_gene
CASSLMGGLAKNIQYF	TRBV12-3/TRBV12-4	TRBJ2-4
CSVEDFGRSAAPSGGQFF	TRBV29-1	TRBJ2-1
CSASYQGARSYEQYF	TRBV20-1	TRBJ2-7
CASSVSEQGELFF	TRBV9	TRBJ2-2
CASSPAGADTQYF	TRBV4-3	TRBJ2-3
CASSGQGLNPYEQYF	TRBV18	TRBJ2-7
CASSSQAGRSTEAFF	TRBV27	TRBJ1-1
CSARDLKGFMNTEAFF	TRBV20-1	TRBJ1-1
CASSLGRGGTTNEKLFF	TRBV28	TRBJ1-4
CASGQGTVGETQYF	TRBV12-3/TRBV12-4	TRBJ2-5
CASSLDSGSGETQYF	TRBV5-1	TRBJ2-5
CSARAPSGRDTDTQYF	TRBV20-1	TRBJ2-3
CASSPRELQETQYF	TRBV12-3/TRBV12-4	TRBJ2-5
CAWSVYGGLETQYF	TRBV30	TRBJ2-5
CASSVQGTGYNEQFF	TRBV25-1	TRBJ2-1
CAISESTGEESSQYF	TRBV10-3	TRBJ2-5
CASSEDRHTGELFF	TRBV2	TRBJ2-2
CASSQFTRETQYF	TRBV6-5	TRBJ2-5
CASTSLNAGECLDF	TRBV12-3/TRBV12-4	TRBJ2-3
CASSEGADGELFF	TRBV6-1	TRBJ2-2
CASSLRQTQYF	TRBV5-1	TRBJ2-5
CASSQEDYLSYNEQFF	TRBV4-3	TRBJ2-1
CASSFPTGRQETQYF	TRBV5-5	TRBJ2-5
CAIGTSGRAGELFF	TRBV10-3	TRBJ2-2
CASSSKTGSSYNEQFF	TRBV7-3	TRBJ2-1
CASSPAGGPSTDTQYF	TRBV13	TRBJ2-3
CASSIRQNYGYTF	TRBV25-1	TRBJ1-2
CATSDPQLPGLELHEQFF	TRBV24-1	TRBJ2-1
CASSLVSRDIGETQYF	TRBV5-1	TRBJ2-3
CASSSAGGVNTGELFF	TRBV12-3/TRBV12-4	TRBJ2-2